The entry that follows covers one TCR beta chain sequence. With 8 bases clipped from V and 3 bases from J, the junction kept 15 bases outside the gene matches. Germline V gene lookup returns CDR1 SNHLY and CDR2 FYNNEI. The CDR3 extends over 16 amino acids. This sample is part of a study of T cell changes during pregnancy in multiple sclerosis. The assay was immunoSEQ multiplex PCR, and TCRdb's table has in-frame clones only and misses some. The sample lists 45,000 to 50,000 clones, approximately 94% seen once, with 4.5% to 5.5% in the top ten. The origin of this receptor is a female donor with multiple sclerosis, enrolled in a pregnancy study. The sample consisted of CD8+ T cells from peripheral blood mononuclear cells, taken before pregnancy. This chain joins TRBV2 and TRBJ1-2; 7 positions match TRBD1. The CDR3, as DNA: TGTGCCAGCCACCTTCTAGCTCCCGGGACAGACTATGGCTACACCTTC. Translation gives CASHLLAPGTDYGYTF. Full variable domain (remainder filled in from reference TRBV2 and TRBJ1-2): EPEVTQTPSHQVTQMGQEVILRCVPISNHLYFYWYRQILGQKVEFLVSFYNNEISEKSEIFDDQFSVERPDGSNFTLKIRSTKLEDSAMYFCASHLLAPGTDYGYTFGSGTRLTVV.